These 12 T cell receptor beta chains came from one sample sequenced in a study of blood T cell repertoires in COVID-19. Clones were sequenced by immunoSEQ multiplex PCR, and TCRdb holds only the in-frame ones, with some missing. The data contain over 100,000 clones, approximately 85% of them singletons. The specimen was peripheral blood. These receptors originate from a man aged 70-80 years with acute or convalescent COVID-19.

The CDR3 sequence: CSVQGGGGTEAFF. The CDR3 DNA follows: TGCAGCGTTCAAGGGGGAGGCGGCACTGAAGCTTTCTTT. The chain is built from TRBV29-1 and TRBJ1-1; possibly TRBD1 for D (6 bases). The CDR3 has 13 residues. Germline loops: CDR1 SQVTM, CDR2 ANQGSEA. V was trimmed by 5 bases and J by 4 bases, leaving 14 bases between them.

The CDR3 is CAYHNPGQGKGEQYF. The CDR3 DNA follows: TGTGCCTACCACAATCCCGGACAGGGGAAAGGCGAGCAGTACTTC. The rearrangement links TRBV30 to TRBJ2-7, with 9 bases matching TRBD1. Germline V gene lookup returns CDR1 GTSNPN and CDR2 SVGIG (reference sequence). The V segment lost 7 bases and the J segment 6 bases; nucleotides outside the gene matches: 16. The CDR3 extends over 15 amino acids.

The V gene is TRBV27, the J gene TRBJ1-1, with D possibly being TRBD1 (5 bases). Per germline, CDR1 MNHEY and CDR2 SMNVEV (reference sequence). The length of the CDR3 is 11 residues. The V end lost 2 bases, the J end lost 7 bases, and 5 bases lay between the germline ends. The CDR3 bases are TGTGCCAGCAGTTTAAGGGGTGAAGCTTTCTTT. Protein sequence: CASSLRGEAFF.

This chain uses TRBV12-3 or TRBV12-4 with TRBJ1-1; D not resolved. The CDR3 runs to 12 residues. V was shortened by 7 bases and J by 11 bases, with 17 bases between the two germline ends. The CDR3 DNA sequence: TGTGCCAGCACGGCGGGTCGGCAGACCGCTTTCTTT. It codes for CASTAGRQTAFF.

The chain links TRBV9 to TRBJ2-1; 7 bases fit TRBD2. The CDR3 contains 16 residues. Germline lookup yields CDR1 SGDLS and CDR2 YYNGEE. Trimming at V came to 0 bases and at J to 3 bases, leaving 6 bases not matched to a gene. The CDR3 bases are TGTGCCAGCAGCGTAGAGTCGGGAGGCCTCTACAATGAGCAGTTCTTC. This codes for CASSVESGGLYNEQFF.

The J gene is TRBJ1-4, the V gene TRBV10-3; a possible D gene is TRBD1 (6 bases). The CDR3 totals 13 residues. The germline V gene has CDR1 ENHRY and CDR2 SYGVKD. The germline V and J ends were trimmed by 7 bases and 2 bases, with 8 bases remaining between them. The CDR3 sequence is CAIMGATNEKLFF. DNA of the CDR3: TGTGCCATCATGGGGGCTACTAATGAAAAACTGTTTTTT.

The chain links TRBV18 to TRBJ1-5; 9 bases agree with TRBD1. Germline V lookup: CDR1 KGHSH, CDR2 LQKENI. The J segment lost 4 bases and the V segment lost 4 bases, leaving 5 bases of the junction unmatched. The CDR3 covers 15 residues. CDR3 protein: CASSQGTGTNQPQHF. The CDR3 DNA follows: TGTGCCAGCTCACAAGGGACAGGGACGAATCAGCCCCAGCATTTT.

The chain links TRBV7-2 to TRBJ2-2, with TRBD2 matching over 8 bases. Germline trimming cut 5 bases from V and 5 bases from J; bases unmatched to any gene: 7. Germline V lookup: CDR1 SGHTA, CDR2 FQGNSA. The CDR3 spans 15 residues. CDR3 coding DNA: TGTGCCAGCAGCGAACGACAGCGGGGGACCGGGGAGCTGTTTTTT. Amino acid sequence: CASSERQRGTGELFF. Variable domain in full (rest from reference TRBV7-2 and TRBJ2-2): GAGVSQSPSNKVTEKGKDVELRCDPISGHTALYWYRQSLGQGLEFLIYFQGNSAPDKSGLPSDRFSAERTGGSVSTLTIQRTQQEDSAVYLCASSERQRGTGELFFGEGSRLTVL.

The rearrangement links TRBV28 to TRBJ2-5, with D uncertain. This CDR3 comprises 14 residues. The germline CDR1 and CDR2 sequences are MDHEN and SYDVKM. V shed 4 bases and J shed 2 bases, with 11 bases lying between them. CDR3 bases: TGTGCCAGCAGTTGGGCTCACCAACAAGAGACCCAGTACTTC. It encodes CASSWAHQQETQYF. Looking up the rest from reference TRBV28 and TRBJ2-5 gives the full variable domain: DVKVTQSSRYLVKRTGEKVFLECVQDMDHENMFWYRQDPGLGLRLIYFSYDVKMKEKGDIPEGYSVSREKKERFSLILESASTNQTSMYLCASSWAHQQETQYFGPGTRLLVL.

The chain uses TRBV24-1 and TRBJ1-5; D may be TRBD1 (5 bases). CDR1 and CDR2 (germline): KGHDR, SFDVKD. The CDR3 is 15 residues long. The V gene lost 5 bases and the J gene lost 0 bases, with 10 bases spanning the gap. The CDR3 sequence is CATSVTGPSNQPQHF. DNA of the CDR3: TGTGCCACCAGTGTCACAGGCCCTAGCAATCAGCCCCAGCATTTT.

The V and J genes are TRBV10-3 and TRBJ2-5, with 14 bases aligning to TRBD2. Losses at the gene ends were 6 bases for V and 1 base for J; bases not matched to a gene: 1. Germline CDR1 ENHRY, CDR2 SYGVKD. CDR3 size: 15 residues. This CDR3 reads CAISGLAGGQETQYF. CDR3 bases: TGTGCCATCAGCGGACTAGCGGGAGGCCAAGAGACCCAGTACTTC.

The chain uses TRBV28 and TRBJ1-4, with a weak D call TRBD1 (5 bases). The CDR3 has 15 residues. Trimming shortened V by 6 bases and J by 5 bases, and 16 bases separated the two germline ends. Germline loops: CDR1 MDHEN, CDR2 SYDVKM. The CDR3 DNA is TGTGCCAGCAGCCCCCCGGCAGGGATAAATGAAAAACTGTTTTTT. It encodes CASSPPAGINEKLFF.